The 15 T cell receptor beta chains presented below share a single source sample, sequenced in a study of OX40 agonist ivuxolimab in advanced cancers. The method was immunoSEQ multiplex PCR; TCRdb's version includes in-frame clones alone and lacks a portion of them. The profile shows tens of thousands of clones, roughly 77% of them singletons. The sequences come from CD4+ or CD8+ T cells sorted from blood, collected in a trial of the OX40 agonist ivuxolimab. The origin of the receptors is an adult with an advanced solid tumor such as melanoma, head and neck, liver or kidney cancer.

The rearrangement joins TRBV6-1 to TRBJ1-6; D is perhaps TRBD1 (6 bases). V was cut by 0 bases and J by 9 bases, with 15 bases left in between. Germline CDR1 reads MNHNS; CDR2 reads SASEGT. CDR3 length: 16 residues. Here the CDR3 reads CASSEAPGAKGSPLHF. In DNA form, the CDR3 reads TGTGCCAGCAGTGAAGCTCCGGGGGCAAAGGGTTCACCCCTCCACTTT.

The chain recombines TRBV2 with TRBJ1-4; D gene ambiguous. Germline V gene sequence: CDR1 SNHLY, CDR2 FYNNEI. There are 16 residues in the CDR3. Trimming left V 4 bases short and J 0 bases short, with 12 bases between. CDR3: CASSVRPPPTNEKLFF. The CDR3 DNA reads TGTGCCAGCAGTGTTCGACCCCCTCCAACTAATGAAAAACTGTTTTTT.

This sequence joins TRBV11-2 and TRBJ2-2; possibly TRBD2 for D (6 bases). The CDR3 has 14 amino acids. Per germline, CDR1 SGHAT and CDR2 FQNNGV. Trimming cost V 5 bases and J 5 bases, with 12 bases left between them. The CDR3 DNA is TGTGCCAGCAGCCGGGGGAGACTAACCGGGGAGCTGTTTTTT. It yields the protein CASSRGRLTGELFF.

This chain joins TRBV12-5 and TRBJ1-1, with unresolved D. Trimming pared 0 bases from V and 5 bases from J, leaving 4 bases between. CDR3 length: 12 residues. Germline-derived CDR1 and CDR2 are LGHNT and FRNRAP. This CDR3 reads CASGLVQTEAFF. CDR3 sequence (DNA): TGTGCTAGTGGTTTGGTACAAACTGAAGCTTTCTTT. Full variable domain (remainder filled in from reference TRBV12-5 and TRBJ1-1): DARVTQTPRHKVTEMGQEVTMRCQPILGHNTVFWYRQTMMQGLELLAYFRNRAPLDDSGMPKDRFSAEMPDATLATLKIQPSEPRDSAVYFCASGLVQTEAFFGQGTRLTVV.

In this sample, this clone is medium-sized. The CDR3 spells CASSTEGPTYEQYF. The CDR3 nucleotides read TGTGCCAGCAGTACAGAGGGGCCTACCTACGAGCAGTACTTC. The chain combines TRBV6-1 with TRBJ2-7; D tentatively fits TRBD1 or TRBD2 (5 bases each). This CDR3 is 14 amino acids long. The V gene's germline CDR1 is MNHNS and CDR2 SASEGT. The V end was cut by 5 bases, the J end by 2 bases, with 13 bases between.

V and J are TRBV6-1 and TRBJ1-5, with a possible D match to TRBD1 (5 bases). The CDR3 contains 16 residues. Trimming left V 0 bases short and J 4 bases short, with 13 bases between. The germline gives CDR1 MNHNS, CDR2 SASEGT. CDR3 coding DNA: TGTGCCAGCAGTGAAGCAGCAAACAGGCGGAATCAGCCCCAGCATTTT. It specifies CASSEAANRRNQPQHF.

J is TRBJ1-2 and V is TRBV5-6, with 7 bases fitting TRBD1. Trimming at V came to 6 bases and at J to 0 bases, leaving 5 bases not matched to a gene. The CDR3 totals 14 residues. CDR1 SGHDT and CDR2 YYEEEE come from the germline V gene. The CDR3 DNA reads as TGTGCCAGCAACCTGGACAGGACTAACTATGGCTACACCTTC. Amino acids: CASNLDRTNYGYTF.

The CDR3 nucleotides are TGCGCCAGCAGTGTTAGGACAGGCTACAACTCTGGGGCCAACGTCCTGACTTTC. Translating gives CASSVRTGYNSGANVLTF. J is TRBJ2-6 and V is TRBV10-2; TRBD1 matches 7 bases. Unmatched junction bases numbered 9, after V lost 4 bases and J lost 0 bases. Germline CDR1 and CDR2: WSHSY and SAAADI. The CDR3 has 18 residues.

The J gene is TRBJ1-5, the V gene TRBV1. TRBV1 has pseudogene status. CDR3 length equals 18 residues. CDR3: CTSSQDLSLINSNQPQHF. The DNA of the CDR3 is TGCACCAGCAGCCAGGATTTGAGCCTAATCAATAGCAATCAGCCCCAGCATTTT.

The chain employs TRBV2 and TRBJ2-2; 7 bases are a match to TRBD1. V lost 5 bases and J lost 7; bases outside the gene matches: 4. Germline V gene lookup returns CDR1 SNHLY and CDR2 FYNNEI. The CDR3 is 13 amino acids. Here the CDR3 DNA reads TGTGCCAGCAGTCTCACAGGGGTCGGGGAGCTGTTTTTT. Encoded protein: CASSLTGVGELFF.

By proportion, this clone is medium-sized (0.01 to 0.1%). The chain recombines TRBV7-9 with TRBJ1-5; D perhaps matches TRBD1 (6 bases). The V end was cut by 8 bases, the J end by 5 bases, with 7 bases between. The CDR3 sequence is 11 residues long. Germline V gene data show CDR1 as SEHNR and CDR2 as FQNEAQ (reference sequence). The CDR3 region is CASGGDQPQHF. DNA of the CDR3: TGTGCCAGCGGGGGCGATCAGCCCCAGCATTTT.

CDR3 sequence (DNA): TGTGCCAGCAGCCCCCCCGGGGGGGAGAATCAGCCCCAGCATTTT. It yields the protein CASSPPGGENQPQHF. The chain recombines TRBV7-9 with TRBJ1-5; D possibly corresponds to TRBD1 (5 bases). With 5 bases removed from V and 4 bases from J, the gap between germline ends came to 15 bases. The length of the CDR3 is 15 residues. Germline assignment: CDR1 SEHNR and CDR2 FQNEAQ (reference sequence).

The chain couples TRBV18 to TRBJ1-1; D unresolved. V lost 10 bases, J lost 5 bases, and 17 bases lay in between. Germline loops: CDR1 KGHSH, CDR2 LQKENI. This CDR3 contains 13 residues. For the CDR3, the DNA is TGTGCCACAGCCGCTTCGGGCGAGACTGAAGCTTTCTTT. It codes for CATAASGETEAFF.

The J gene is TRBJ1-1, the V gene TRBV7-3; no firm D call. V lost 5 bases and J lost 1, with 11 bases in between. Germline CDR1 and CDR2: SGHTA and FQGTGA. There are 14 residues in the CDR3. In DNA, the CDR3 is TGTGCCAGCAGCCCAGGAATAACGAACACTGAAGCTTTCTTT. As protein: CASSPGITNTEAFF.

The chain carries TRBV19 and TRBJ1-1; D unclear. In germline, CDR1 is LNHDA, CDR2 SQIVND (reference sequence). This CDR3 contains 13 residues. V lost 4 bases and J 4 bases, leaving 10 bases between the germline ends. Here the CDR3 DNA reads TGTGCCAGTAGTAGTCAGGAGGGCACTGAAGCTTTCTTT. Translated: CASSSQEGTEAFF. The whole variable domain, filled in from reference TRBV19 and TRBJ1-1, reads DGGITQSPKYLFRKEGQNVTLSCEQNLNHDAMYWYRQDPGQGLRLIYYSQIVNDFQKGDIAEGYSVSREKKESFPLTVTSAQKNPTAFYLCASSSQEGTEAFFGQGTRLTVV.